Following are 24 T cell receptor beta chains from one sample sequenced in a study of CD8 T cells in Susac syndrome. RNA was extracted with the RNeasy kit, and a quantity of roughly 0.5 to 1 ug was reverse transcribed using random hexamers. TCRdb reanalysed the immunoSEQ multiplex PCR reads using MiXCR and keeps one entry per CDR3 protein. Among around 200,000 distinct CDR3 sequences listed, 90% to 96% were seen once. Input material: CD4+ T cells from PBMCs. The receptor source for this set is a human donor with Susac syndrome.

The chain couples TRBV12-3 or TRBV12-4 to TRBJ2-3; TRBD2 agrees at 11 bases. This CDR3 is built from 15 residues. Unmatched junction bases numbered 5, after V lost 5 bases and J lost 4 bases. This chain's CDR3 is CASSLLSGGADTQYF. The CDR3 DNA reads TGTGCCAGCAGTCTACTTAGCGGGGGGGCAGATACGCAGTATTTT.

The chain joins TRBV29-1 to TRBJ2-7, with TRBD1 identical over 8 bases. CDR3 length: 14 amino acids. V lost 5 bases to trimming and J lost 1 base; unmatched junction nucleotides: 7. CDR1 SQVTM and CDR2 ANQGSEA come from the germline V gene. CDR3 DNA: TGCAGCGTTAAAAACCGGGACAGGTCCTACGAGCAGTACTTC. Encoded protein: CSVKNRDRSYEQYF.

This chain links TRBV7-2 with TRBJ2-5, with a possible D match to TRBD2 (5 bases). Trimming cost V 3 bases and J 5 bases, with 13 bases left between them. This CDR3 region has 14 residues. CDR1 and CDR2 (germline): SGHTA, FQGNSA. The CDR3 DNA follows: TGTGCCAGCAGCTTGGGAGCGGCTGGGGAGACCCAGTACTTC. It codes for CASSLGAAGETQYF.

This chain links TRBV5-1 with TRBJ2-3, with D perhaps matching TRBD2 (5 bases). The CDR3 runs 12 residues. V was trimmed by 5 bases and J by 1 base, leaving 5 bases between them. CDR1 is SGHRS, CDR2 YFSETQ, per germline. The CDR3 nucleotides are TGCGCCAGCAGGAGGGGCACAGATACGCAGTATTTT. Translation: CASRRGTDTQYF.

The gene calls are TRBV25-1 and TRBJ1-1; D remains ambiguous. Germline-derived CDR1 and CDR2 are MGHDK and SYGVNS. The CDR3 has 13 amino acids. V was pared by 3 bases and J by 4 bases, with 9 bases between. CDR3 region: CASSDYLGTEAFF. DNA of the CDR3: TGTGCCAGCAGTGATTATCTGGGCACTGAAGCTTTCTTT.

This chain joins TRBV12-3 or TRBV12-4 and TRBJ2-6; no clear D. V lost 11 bases and J 0 bases, leaving 8 bases between the germline ends. The CDR3 sequence is 13 residues long. The CDR3 nucleotides read TGTGCCGCCGCCGCCTCTGGGGCCAACGTCCTGACTTTC. Its protein is CAAAASGANVLTF.

V is TRBV30 and J is TRBJ1-1; D remains ambiguous. Germline V gene lookup returns CDR1 GTSNPN and CDR2 SVGIG (reference sequence). The V end was cut by 0 bases, the J end by 10 bases, with 12 bases between. This CDR3 has 12 amino acids. The CDR3 region is CAWSVSGLGAFF. CDR3 bases: TGTGCCTGGAGTGTATCGGGGTTAGGAGCTTTCTTT.

The chain combines TRBV7-8 with TRBJ1-6, with 7 bases fitting TRBD1. The V gene's germline CDR1 is SGHVS and CDR2 FQNEAQ. This CDR3 is 18 amino acids long. The trim removed 1 base at V and 5 bases at J, leaving 11 bases unmatched. CDR3 in amino acids: CASSLVGMTGWDNSPLHF. The CDR3 nucleotides read TGTGCCAGCAGCTTAGTAGGGATGACAGGGTGGGATAATTCACCCCTCCACTTT.

This sequence joins TRBV5-1 and TRBJ2-2; no definite D call. V was clipped by 0 bases and J by 5 bases, with 8 bases between them. Germline assignment: CDR1 SGHRS and CDR2 YFSETQ. This CDR3 is built from 14 residues. Here the CDR3 reads CASSLAQLTGELFF. CDR3 coding DNA: TGCGCCAGCAGCTTGGCGCAGCTTACCGGGGAGCTGTTTTTT.

The CDR3 region has the DNA TGTGCCACCTCTCAACGACTCCAGGGGGAAGCTTTCTTT. It encodes CATSQRLQGEAFF. This chain links TRBV12-3 or TRBV12-4 with TRBJ1-1; D might be TRBD1 (6 bases). Trimming removed 10 bases from V and 8 bases from J, with 20 bases in between. The CDR3 covers 13 residues.

V gene TRBV28 combines with J gene TRBJ2-1; a weak D match, TRBD2 (5 bases). V shed 3 bases and J shed 13 bases, with 19 bases lying between them. This CDR3 region has 14 residues. The V gene's germline CDR1 is MDHEN and CDR2 SYDVKM. The CDR3 region is CASSFPGGGRTQFF. The CDR3, as DNA: TGTGCCAGCAGTTTCCCAGGTGGCGGAAGGACTCAGTTCTTC. The full variable domain, with the rest looked up from reference TRBV28 and TRBJ2-1, is DVKVTQSSRYLVKRTGEKVFLECVQDMDHENMFWYRQDPGLGLRLIYFSYDVKMKEKGDIPEGYSVSREKKERFSLILESASTNQTSMYLCASSFPGGGRTQFFGPGTRLTVL.

The chain joins TRBV20-1 to TRBJ1-1; weak D call: TRBD1 (6 bases). The CDR3 length is 13 residues. CDR1 is DFQATT, CDR2 SNEGSKA, per germline (reference sequence). V dropped 5 bases and J dropped 3 bases, with 13 bases sitting between them. The CDR3 bases are TGCAGTGCTCCGCAGGGGAAGGACACTGAAGCTTTCTTT. Translation gives CSAPQGKDTEAFF.

The rearrangement joins TRBV20-1 to TRBJ2-5, with D unresolved. The length of the CDR3 is 14 residues. In germline, CDR1 is DFQATT, CDR2 SNEGSKA (reference sequence). V was shortened by 7 bases and J by 5 bases, with 20 bases between the two germline ends. CDR3 coding DNA: TGCAGTGTACTACCCCCAGACCTCATGGAGACCCAGTACTTC. Translating gives CSVLPPDLMETQYF.

The V gene is TRBV12-3 or TRBV12-4, the J gene TRBJ1-3, with 7 bases matching TRBD1. This CDR3 has 14 amino acids. V shed 7 bases, J shed 3 bases, and the junction held 6 bases outside the gene matches. CDR3 bases: TGTGCCAGCACTGAGGGGGCGTTTGGAAACACCATATATTTT. Amino acids: CASTEGAFGNTIYF.

V and J are TRBV6-1 and TRBJ2-7; D is perhaps TRBD1 (5 bases). The V end was cut by 6 bases, the J end by 0 bases, with 27 bases between. Germline values: CDR1 MNHNS, CDR2 SASEGT. CDR3 size: 19 residues. The CDR3 nucleotides are TGTGCCAGCAGAAAGACTTGGGCTGACCAGGGCCCCAGCTCCTACGAGCAGTACTTC. Amino acids: CASRKTWADQGPSSYEQYF.

The gene calls are TRBV27 and TRBJ2-4; TRBD1 matches at 9 bases. The CDR3 spans 15 residues. V was pared by 2 bases and J by 1 base, with 0 bases of the junction left unmatched. Germline-derived CDR1 and CDR2 are MNHEY and SMNVEV (reference sequence). As DNA, the CDR3 is TGTGCCAGCAGTTTAGGGACAGGGGCCAAAAACATTCAGTACTTC. Its protein is CASSLGTGAKNIQYF.

This chain connects TRBV4-1 to TRBJ1-3; 10 bases align to TRBD1. V was pared by 5 bases and J by 6 bases, with 7 bases of the junction left unmatched. This CDR3 is built from 15 residues. CDR1 MGHRA and CDR2 YSYEKL come from the germline V gene. The CDR3 here is CASSDLTGGVNTIYF. The CDR3 coding sequence is TGCGCCAGCAGCGACCTGACAGGGGGCGTAAACACCATATATTTT.

The chain uses TRBV29-1 and TRBJ2-1; 12 bases fit TRBD2. Per germline, CDR1 SQVTM and CDR2 ANQGSEA. V gave up 4 bases and J gave up 5 bases; unmatched junction bases: 0. The CDR3 is 13 residues long. For the CDR3, the DNA is TGCAGCGTTGGACTAGCGGGGGACAATGAGCAGTTCTTC. Translation: CSVGLAGDNEQFF.

V and J are TRBV30 and TRBJ1-1; D might be TRBD1 (5 bases). Per the germline V gene, CDR1 is GTSNPN and CDR2 is SVGIG (reference sequence). The CDR3 totals 11 residues. The V gene lost 8 bases and the J gene lost 7 bases, with 14 bases spanning the gap. The CDR3 protein is CATRGGGEAFF. The CDR3 region has the DNA TGTGCCACAAGGGGCGGCGGTGAAGCTTTCTTT.

The chain links TRBV29-1 to TRBJ2-6, with D unresolved. The CDR3 consists of 13 residues. V lost 5 bases, J lost 3 bases, and 8 bases lay in between. Germline V CDR1 and CDR2: SQVTM, ANQGSEA. The CDR3 sequence is CSVSRGGANVLTF. DNA for the CDR3: TGCAGCGTTTCTAGAGGTGGGGCCAACGTCCTGACTTTC.

The chain employs TRBV20-1 and TRBJ2-3, with 12 bases that match TRBD2. After removal of 6 bases from V and 2 bases from J, the junction contained 3 bases not matched to a gene. The CDR3 is 14 residues long. From germline, CDR1 is DFQATT and CDR2 SNEGSKA (reference sequence). The CDR3 reads CSARTSGATDTQYF. CDR3 sequence (DNA): TGCAGTGCGCGGACTAGCGGGGCCACAGATACGCAGTATTTT.

The chain employs TRBV7-3 and TRBJ2-4; TRBD1 matches at 7 bases. With V trimmed by 5 bases and J by 6 bases, 10 bases remained unmatched. Germline CDR1 reads SGHTA; CDR2 reads FQGTGA. The CDR3 is 15 residues long. CDR3 bases: TGTGCCAGCAGCCCAGACAGGGCGGTGGGAAACATTCAGTACTTC. Translating it yields CASSPDRAVGNIQYF. The complete variable domain, with remaining parts taken from reference TRBV7-3 and TRBJ2-4, reads GAGVSQTPSNKVTEKGKYVELRCDPISGHTALYWYRQSLGQGPEFLIYFQGTGAADDSGLPNDRFFAVRPEGSVSTLKIQRTERGDSAVYLCASSPDRAVGNIQYFGAGTRLSVL.

The V gene is TRBV3-1, the J gene TRBJ2-5, with 7 bases aligning to TRBD1. The CDR3 has 15 residues. After removal of 4 bases from V and 2 bases from J, the junction contained 7 bases not matched to a gene. Germline V gives CDR1 LGHDT, CDR2 YNNKEL (reference sequence). CDR3 sequence: CASSLSPGQQETQYF. The CDR3 region has the DNA TGTGCCAGCAGCCTCTCCCCGGGACAGCAAGAGACCCAGTACTTC.

The chain is built from TRBV19 and TRBJ1-5, with D possibly being TRBD1 (6 bases). Trimming removed 4 bases from V and 6 bases from J, with 10 bases in between. The CDR3 totals 13 residues. The V gene's germline CDR1 is LNHDA and CDR2 SQIVND (reference sequence). The CDR3 spells CASSTSGVQPQHF. CDR3 DNA sequence: TGTGCCAGTAGTACTTCAGGGGTTCAGCCCCAGCATTTT.